This TCR beta chain was found in a study of blood T cell repertoires in COVID-19. Across the study: Researchers got acute and convalescent COVID-19 samples from the United States, Italy and Spain. PBMCs, B-cell-depleted T cells, or T cells provided the cDNA or gDNA that made up the material.

Study processing details: Reference gene primers were amplified, and this amplification served to estimate nucleated cell counts. The assay was immunoSEQ multiplex PCR, and TCRdb's table has in-frame clones only and misses some. The D gene and trimming were derived from the DNA, and the V and J assignments and clone size from that table. The sample lists roughly 150,000 clones; 80% to 90% were seen once. This TCR derives from a woman of 80 years or more with acute or convalescent COVID-19. The specimen was peripheral blood.

The CDR3 loop reads CAWKGQYNSPLHF. The CDR3 DNA follows: TGTGCCTGGAAGGGACAGTATAATTCACCCCTCCACTTT. This chain uses TRBV30 with TRBJ1-6, with TRBD1 matching over 7 bases. CDR1 and CDR2 from the germline V gene are GTSNPN and SVGIG (reference sequence). The CDR3 spans 13 residues. The V and J ends lost 4 bases and 4 bases, in that order; junction bases with no gene match: 1.